This TCR beta chain derives from a study of cytomegalovirus exposure and HLA in healthy donors. Overall study findings and caveats: Associated with cytomegalovirus, according to the listing, were 150 to 200 TCR beta chains.

Primers: 60 Vbeta forward and 13 Jbeta reverse. Measured with immunoSEQ multiplex PCR; TCRdb has only the in-frame clones, and not every one. The table lists about 200,000 clones, approximately 83% of them singletons. The CDR3 extends over 15 amino acids. Germline-derived CDR1 and CDR2 are MNHNS and SASEGT. Trimming took 1 base from V and 6 from J; bases not matched to a gene: 5. With regard to this clone: Its antigen is unidentified.

Sequencing was carried out using PBMCs. The J gene is TRBJ1-4, the V gene TRBV6-1, with 7 bases fitting TRBD1. This clonotype originated in a girl between 10 and 17 years old in good health and CMV-seronegative. CDR3 nucleotides: TGTGCCAGCAGTGAAGGAGGGGGCCGGCATGAAAAACTGTTTTTT. Translated: CASSEGGGRHEKLFF.